The T cell receptor (beta chain) described here comes from a study of blood T cell repertoires in COVID-19. On the study more broadly: Researchers got acute and convalescent COVID-19 samples from the United States, Italy and Spain. Sources were T cells, B-cell-depleted T cells, or PBMCs; the material itself was cDNA or gDNA.

CDR1 is MNHEY and CDR2 is SVGEGT in the germline V gene. The V end was cut by 5 bases, the J end by 6 bases, with 7 bases between. The CDR3 has 11 amino acids. In the study's own analysis: Nucleated cell number was recorded as an estimate derived from reference gene primer amplification. Libraries were prepared by immunoSEQ multiplex PCR; TCRdb keeps only in-frame clonotypes and omits some of them. Clone size and the V and J calls come from that table; the DNA yielded D and trimming. The sample consists of 200,000 to 250,000 clones, 85% to 90% of them appearing once. This TCR came from a man aged 60-69 years with acute or convalescent COVID-19. The sample taken for sequencing was peripheral blood. The chain carries TRBV6-2 or TRBV6-3 and TRBJ1-2; D not resolved. CDR3 amino acids: CASSIQDGYTF. The CDR3 DNA follows: TGTGCCAGCAGTATCCAGGATGGCTACACCTTC.